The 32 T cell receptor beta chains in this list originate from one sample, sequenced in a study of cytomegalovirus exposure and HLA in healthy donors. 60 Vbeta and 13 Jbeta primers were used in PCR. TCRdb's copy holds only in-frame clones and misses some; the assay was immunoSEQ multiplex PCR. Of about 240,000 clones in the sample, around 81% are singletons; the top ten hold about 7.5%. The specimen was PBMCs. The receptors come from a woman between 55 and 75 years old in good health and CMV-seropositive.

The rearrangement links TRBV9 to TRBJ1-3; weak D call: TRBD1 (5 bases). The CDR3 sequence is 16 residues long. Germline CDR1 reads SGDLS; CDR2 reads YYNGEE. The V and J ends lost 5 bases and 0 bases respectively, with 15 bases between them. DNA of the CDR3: TGTGCCAGCAGTGCCATACCAGGGTTCTCTGGAAACACCATATATTTT. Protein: CASSAIPGFSGNTIYF.

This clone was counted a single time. The CDR3 loop reads CSVEGQTPEAFF. As DNA, the CDR3 is TGCAGCGTTGAAGGACAGACCCCTGAAGCTTTCTTT. V is TRBV29-1 and J is TRBJ1-1, with TRBD1 as a possible D gene (5 bases). This CDR3 is 12 amino acids long. Germline V lookup: CDR1 SQVTM, CDR2 ANQGSEA. V lost 1 base and J 6 bases, leaving 9 bases between the germline ends.

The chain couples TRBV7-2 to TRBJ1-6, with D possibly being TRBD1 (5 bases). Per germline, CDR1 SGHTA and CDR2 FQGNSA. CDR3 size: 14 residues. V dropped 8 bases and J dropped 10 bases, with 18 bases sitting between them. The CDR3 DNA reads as TGTGCCAGCTCCTGGGGAGGCGGGGGATCACCCCTCCACTTT. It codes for CASSWGGGGSPLHF.

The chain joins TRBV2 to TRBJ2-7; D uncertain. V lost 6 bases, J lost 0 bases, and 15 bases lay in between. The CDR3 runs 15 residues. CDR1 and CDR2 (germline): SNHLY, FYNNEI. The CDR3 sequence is CASRMSRLFSYEQYF. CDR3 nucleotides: TGTGCCAGCAGGATGTCCCGCCTATTCTCCTACGAGCAGTACTTC.

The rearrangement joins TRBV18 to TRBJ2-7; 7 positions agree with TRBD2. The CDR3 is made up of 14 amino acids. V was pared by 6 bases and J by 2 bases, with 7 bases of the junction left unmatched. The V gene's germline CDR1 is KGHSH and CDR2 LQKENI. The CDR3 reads CASSDQAGTYEQYF. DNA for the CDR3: TGTGCCAGCTCTGACCAAGCGGGAACCTACGAGCAGTACTTC.

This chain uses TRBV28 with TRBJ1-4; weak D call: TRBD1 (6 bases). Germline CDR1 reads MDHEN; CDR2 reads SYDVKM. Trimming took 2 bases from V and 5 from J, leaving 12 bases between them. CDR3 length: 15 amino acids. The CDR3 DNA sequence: TGTGCCAGCAGTTTAATAGGGGGTTGGAATGAAAAACTGTTTTTT. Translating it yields CASSLIGGWNEKLFF.

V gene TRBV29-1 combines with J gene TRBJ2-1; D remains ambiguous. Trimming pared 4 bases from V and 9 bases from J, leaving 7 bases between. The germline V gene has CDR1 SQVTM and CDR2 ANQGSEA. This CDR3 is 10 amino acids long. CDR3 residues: CSVVSSEQFF. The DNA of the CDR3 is TGCAGCGTTGTGTCGAGTGAGCAGTTCTTC.

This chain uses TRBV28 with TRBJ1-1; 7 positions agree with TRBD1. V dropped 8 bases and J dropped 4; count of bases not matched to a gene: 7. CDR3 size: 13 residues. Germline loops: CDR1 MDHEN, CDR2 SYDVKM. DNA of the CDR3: TGTGCCAGCCTCGGCCAGGGGGTCACTGAAGCTTTCTTT. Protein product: CASLGQGVTEAFF.

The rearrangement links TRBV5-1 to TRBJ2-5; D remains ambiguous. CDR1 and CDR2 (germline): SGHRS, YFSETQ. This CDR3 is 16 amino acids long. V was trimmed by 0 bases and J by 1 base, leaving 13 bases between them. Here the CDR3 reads CASSLAGRNVQETQYF. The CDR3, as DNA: TGCGCCAGCAGCTTGGCAGGTAGAAACGTCCAAGAGACCCAGTACTTC. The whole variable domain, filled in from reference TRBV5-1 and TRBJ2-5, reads KAGVTQTPRYLIKTRGQQVTLSCSPISGHRSVSWYQQTPGQGLQFLFEYFSETQRNKGNFPGRFSGRQFSNSRSEMNVSTLELGDSALYLCASSLAGRNVQETQYFGPGTRLLVL.

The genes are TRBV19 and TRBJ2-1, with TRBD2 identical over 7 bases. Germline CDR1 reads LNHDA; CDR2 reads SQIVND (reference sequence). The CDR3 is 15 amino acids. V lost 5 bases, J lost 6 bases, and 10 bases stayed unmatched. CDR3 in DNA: TGTGCCAGTAGTTCCCGGGGCGGGAGTCGCAATGAGCAGTTCTTC. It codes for CASSSRGGSRNEQFF.

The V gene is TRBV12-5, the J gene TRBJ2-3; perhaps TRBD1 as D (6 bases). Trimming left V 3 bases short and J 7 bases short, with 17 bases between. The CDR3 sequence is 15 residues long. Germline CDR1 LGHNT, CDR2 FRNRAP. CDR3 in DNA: TGTGCTAGTGGTTTTGGACAGCCACATCCCAATACGCAGTATTTT. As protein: CASGFGQPHPNTQYF.

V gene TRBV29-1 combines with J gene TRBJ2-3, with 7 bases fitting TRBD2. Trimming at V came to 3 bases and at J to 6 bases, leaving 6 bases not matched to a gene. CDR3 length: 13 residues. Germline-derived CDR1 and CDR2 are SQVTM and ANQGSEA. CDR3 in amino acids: CSVDGGRDDTQYF. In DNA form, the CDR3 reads TGCAGCGTTGATGGTGGGAGGGATGATACGCAGTATTTT.

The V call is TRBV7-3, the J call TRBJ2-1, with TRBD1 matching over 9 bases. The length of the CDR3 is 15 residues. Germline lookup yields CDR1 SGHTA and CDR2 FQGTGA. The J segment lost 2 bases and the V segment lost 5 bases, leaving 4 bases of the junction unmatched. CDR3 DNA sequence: TGTGCCAGCAGCACGGACAGGGGCCCCTACAATGAGCAGTTCTTC. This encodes CASSTDRGPYNEQFF.

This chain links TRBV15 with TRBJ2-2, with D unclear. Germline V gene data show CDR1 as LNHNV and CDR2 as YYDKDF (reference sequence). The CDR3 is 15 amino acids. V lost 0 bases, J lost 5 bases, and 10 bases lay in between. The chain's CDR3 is CATSRDGLATGELFF. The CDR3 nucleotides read TGTGCCACCAGCAGAGATGGGCTGGCAACCGGGGAGCTGTTTTTT. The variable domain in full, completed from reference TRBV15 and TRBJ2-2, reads DAMVIQNPRYQVTQFGKPVTLSCSQTLNHNVMYWYQQKSSQAPKLLFHYYDKDFNNEADTPDNFQSRRPNTSFCFLDIRSPGLGDTAMYLCATSRDGLATGELFFGEGSRLTVL.

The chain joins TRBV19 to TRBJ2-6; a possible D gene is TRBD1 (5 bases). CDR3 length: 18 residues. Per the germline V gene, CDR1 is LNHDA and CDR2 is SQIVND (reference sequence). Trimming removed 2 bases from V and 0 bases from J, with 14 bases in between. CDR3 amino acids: CASSIRQTAYSGANVLTF. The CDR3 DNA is TGTGCCAGTAGTATACGACAGACCGCTTACTCTGGGGCCAACGTCCTGACTTTC. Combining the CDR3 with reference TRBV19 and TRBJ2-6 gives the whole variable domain DGGITQSPKYLFRKEGQNVTLSCEQNLNHDAMYWYRQDPGQGLRLIYYSQIVNDFQKGDIAEGYSVSREKKESFPLTVTSAQKNPTAFYLCASSIRQTAYSGANVLTFGAGSRLTVL.

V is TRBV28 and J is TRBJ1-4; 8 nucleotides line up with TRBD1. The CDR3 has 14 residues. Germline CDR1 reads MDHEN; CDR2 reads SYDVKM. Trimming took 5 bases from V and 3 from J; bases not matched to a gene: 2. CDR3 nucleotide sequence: TGTGCCAGCAGTCGGACAGGGCCTAATGAAAAACTGTTTTTT. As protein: CASSRTGPNEKLFF.

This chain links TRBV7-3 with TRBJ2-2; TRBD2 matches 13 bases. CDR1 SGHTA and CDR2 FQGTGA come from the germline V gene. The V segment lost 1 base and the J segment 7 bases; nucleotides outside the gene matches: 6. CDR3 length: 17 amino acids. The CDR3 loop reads CASSLKPGLAGNGELFF. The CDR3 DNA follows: TGTGCCAGCAGCTTAAAGCCGGGACTAGCGGGAAACGGGGAGCTGTTTTTT.

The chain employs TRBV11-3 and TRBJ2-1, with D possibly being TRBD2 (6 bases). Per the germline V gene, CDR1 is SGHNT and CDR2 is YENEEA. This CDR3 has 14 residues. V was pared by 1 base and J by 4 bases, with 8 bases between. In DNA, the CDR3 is TGTGCCAGCAGCTTAGCGGGAGAATACAATGAGCAGTTCTTC. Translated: CASSLAGEYNEQFF.

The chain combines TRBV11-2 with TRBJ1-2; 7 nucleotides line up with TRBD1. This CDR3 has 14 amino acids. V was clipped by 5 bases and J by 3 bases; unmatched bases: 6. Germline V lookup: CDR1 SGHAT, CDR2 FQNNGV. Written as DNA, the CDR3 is TGTGCCAGCAGCGCGGACAGGTTAGACTATGGCTACACCTTC. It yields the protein CASSADRLDYGYTF.

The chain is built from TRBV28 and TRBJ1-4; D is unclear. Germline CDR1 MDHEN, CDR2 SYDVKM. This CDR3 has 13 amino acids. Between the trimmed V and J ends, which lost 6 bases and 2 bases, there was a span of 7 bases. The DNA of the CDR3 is TGTGCCAGCAGAACTTGGACTAATGAAAAACTGTTTTTT. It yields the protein CASRTWTNEKLFF. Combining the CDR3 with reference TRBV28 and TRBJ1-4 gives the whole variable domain DVKVTQSSRYLVKRTGEKVFLECVQDMDHENMFWYRQDPGLGLRLIYFSYDVKMKEKGDIPEGYSVSREKKERFSLILESASTNQTSMYLCASRTWTNEKLFFGSGTQLSVL.

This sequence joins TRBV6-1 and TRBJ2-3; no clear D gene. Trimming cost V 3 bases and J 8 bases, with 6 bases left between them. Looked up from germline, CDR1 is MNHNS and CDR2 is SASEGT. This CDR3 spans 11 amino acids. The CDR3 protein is CASSDRSTQYF. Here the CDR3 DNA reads TGTGCCAGCAGTGATCGGTCTACGCAGTATTTT.

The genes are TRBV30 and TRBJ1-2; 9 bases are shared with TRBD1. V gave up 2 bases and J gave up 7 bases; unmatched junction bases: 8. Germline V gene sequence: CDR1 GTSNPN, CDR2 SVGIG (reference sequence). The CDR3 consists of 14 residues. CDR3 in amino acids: CAWSTQQGAAGYTF. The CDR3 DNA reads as TGTGCCTGGAGTACACAACAGGGGGCTGCTGGCTACACCTTC. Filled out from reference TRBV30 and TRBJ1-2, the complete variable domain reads SQTIHQWPATLVQPVGSPLSLECTVEGTSNPNLYWYRQAAGRGLQLLFYSVGIGQISSEVPQNLSASRPQDRQFILSSKKLLLSDSGFYLCAWSTQQGAAGYTFGSGTRLTVV.

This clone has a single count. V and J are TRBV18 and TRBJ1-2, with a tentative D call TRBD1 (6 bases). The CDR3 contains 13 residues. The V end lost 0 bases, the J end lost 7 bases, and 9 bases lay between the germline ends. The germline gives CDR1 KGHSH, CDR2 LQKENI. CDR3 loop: CASSPPGGVGYTF. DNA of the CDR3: TGTGCCAGCTCACCACCAGGGGGAGTTGGCTACACCTTC.

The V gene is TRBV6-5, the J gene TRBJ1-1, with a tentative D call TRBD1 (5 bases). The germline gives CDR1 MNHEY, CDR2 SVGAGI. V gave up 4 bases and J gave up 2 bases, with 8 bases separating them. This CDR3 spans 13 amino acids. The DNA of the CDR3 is TGTGCCAGCAGTTCGGGGGTAAACACTGAAGCTTTCTTT. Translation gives CASSSGVNTEAFF.

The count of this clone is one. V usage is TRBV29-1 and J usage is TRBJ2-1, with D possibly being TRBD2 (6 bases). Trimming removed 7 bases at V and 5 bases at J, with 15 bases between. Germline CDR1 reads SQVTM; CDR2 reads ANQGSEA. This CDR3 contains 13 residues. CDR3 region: CSGRTGGDNEQFF. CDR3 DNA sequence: TGCAGCGGACGAACAGGAGGGGACAATGAGCAGTTCTTC.

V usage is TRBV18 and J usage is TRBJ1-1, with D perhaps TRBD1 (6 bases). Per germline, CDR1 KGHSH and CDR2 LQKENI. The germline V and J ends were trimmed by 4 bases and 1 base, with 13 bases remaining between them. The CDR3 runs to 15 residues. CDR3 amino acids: CASSRYREGNTEAFF. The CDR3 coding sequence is TGTGCCAGCTCACGTTACAGGGAAGGGAACACTGAAGCTTTCTTT.

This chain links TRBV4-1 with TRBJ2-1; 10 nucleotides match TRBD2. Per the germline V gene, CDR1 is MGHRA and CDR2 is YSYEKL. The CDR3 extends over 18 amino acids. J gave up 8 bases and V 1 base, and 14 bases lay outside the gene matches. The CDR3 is CASSQVVPPSAGGDEQFF. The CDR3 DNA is TGCGCCAGCAGCCAAGTAGTTCCCCCTTCAGCGGGAGGGGATGAGCAGTTCTTC.

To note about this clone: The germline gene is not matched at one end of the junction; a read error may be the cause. The DNA for the CDR3 is TGTTCCAGCAGCTTAGCGTCCCTTCAGTACGAGCAGTACTTC. Amino acid sequence: CSSSLASLQYEQYF. V and J are TRBV7-9 and TRBJ2-7, with D possibly matching TRBD2 (5 bases). CDR1 SEHNR and CDR2 FQNEAQ come from the germline V gene (reference sequence). The CDR3 totals 14 residues.

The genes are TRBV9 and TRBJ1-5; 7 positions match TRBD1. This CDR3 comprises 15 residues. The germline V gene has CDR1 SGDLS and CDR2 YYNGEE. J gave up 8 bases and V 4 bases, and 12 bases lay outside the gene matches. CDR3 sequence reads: CASSPGGSLFEPQHF. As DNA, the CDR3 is TGTGCCAGCAGCCCAGGGGGTTCCCTCTTTGAGCCCCAGCATTTT. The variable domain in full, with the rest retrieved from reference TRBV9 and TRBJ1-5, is DSGVTQTPKHLITATGQRVTLRCSPRSGDLSVYWYQQSLDQGLQFLIQYYNGEERAKGNILERFSAQQFPDLHSELNLSSLELGDSALYFCASSPGGSLFEPQHFGDGTRLSIL.

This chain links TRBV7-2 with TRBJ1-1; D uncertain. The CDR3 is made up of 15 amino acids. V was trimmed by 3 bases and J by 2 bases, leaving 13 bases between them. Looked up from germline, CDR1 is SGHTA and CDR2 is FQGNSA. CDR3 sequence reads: CASSLWPWANTEAFF. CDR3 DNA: TGTGCCAGCAGCTTGTGGCCCTGGGCAAACACTGAAGCTTTCTTT.

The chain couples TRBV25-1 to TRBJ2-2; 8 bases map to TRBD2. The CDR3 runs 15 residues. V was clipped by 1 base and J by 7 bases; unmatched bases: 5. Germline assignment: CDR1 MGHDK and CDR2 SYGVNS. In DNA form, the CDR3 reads TGTGCCAGCAGTGAATCGGGGACTAGAAACGGGGAGCTGTTTTTT. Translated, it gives CASSESGTRNGELFF. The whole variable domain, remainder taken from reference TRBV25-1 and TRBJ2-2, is EADIYQTPRYLVIGTGKKITLECSQTMGHDKMYWYQQDPGMELHLIHYSYGVNSTEKGDLSSESTVSRIRTEHFPLTLESARPSHTSQYLCASSESGTRNGELFFGEGSRLTVL.

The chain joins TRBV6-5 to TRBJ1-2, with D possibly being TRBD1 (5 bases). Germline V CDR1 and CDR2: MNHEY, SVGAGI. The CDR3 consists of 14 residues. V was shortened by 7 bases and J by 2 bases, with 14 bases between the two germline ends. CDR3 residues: CASTDRGKNYGYTF. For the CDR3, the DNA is TGTGCCAGCACCGATCGGGGGAAGAACTATGGCTACACCTTC.